The 13 T cell receptor beta chains below come from one sample, sequenced in a study of blood T cell repertoires in COVID-19. Generated by immunoSEQ multiplex PCR, the TCRdb table keeps only in-frame clones and is missing some. This table holds around 99,000 clones, 75% to 90% found once. Sequencing was performed on peripheral blood. The source of these receptors is a woman in her sixties or seventies with acute or convalescent COVID-19.

The rearrangement links TRBV6-6 to TRBJ2-1; 13 bases map to TRBD2. CDR1 MNHNY and CDR2 SVGAGI come from the germline V gene (reference sequence). The CDR3 contains 15 residues. V lost 2 bases and J lost 13; bases outside the gene matches: 8. The CDR3 sequence is CASSYGAGTSGVQFF. The CDR3, as DNA: TGTGCCAGCAGTTACGGTGCCGGGACTAGCGGGGTACAGTTCTTC.

The V and J genes are TRBV6-5 and TRBJ2-7, with a weak D call TRBD1 (8 bases). The CDR3 runs to 14 residues. The V end lost 6 bases, the J end lost 1 base, and 13 bases lay between the germline ends. Germline V gene lookup returns CDR1 MNHEY and CDR2 SVGAGI. The CDR3: CASRAQGGSYEQYF. The CDR3 nucleotides read TGTGCCAGCAGGGCACAGGGGGGGTCCTACGAGCAGTACTTC.

This clone was counted only a few times. V and J are TRBV28 and TRBJ1-2, with TRBD1 identical over 12 bases. Per germline, CDR1 MDHEN and CDR2 SYDVKM. The CDR3 length is 13 residues. Losses at the gene ends were 10 bases for V and 7 bases for J; bases not matched to a gene: 7. CDR3 bases: TGTGCCACCCGGGACAGGGGGCTAGGTGGCTACACCTTC. Protein sequence: CATRDRGLGGYTF.

V is TRBV27 and J is TRBJ2-7; D unclear. Germline assignment: CDR1 MNHEY and CDR2 SMNVEV (reference sequence). This CDR3 is 13 amino acids long. V was trimmed by 3 bases and J by 5 bases, leaving 11 bases between them. DNA for the CDR3: TGTGCCAGCAGTTTTATAAGCAGGAACGAGCAGTACTTC. Translated, it gives CASSFISRNEQYF.

The V gene is TRBV5-5, the J gene TRBJ2-4; D perhaps matches TRBD1 (5 bases). Germline CDR1 reads SGHKS; CDR2 reads YYEKEE (reference sequence). This CDR3 has 16 residues. The ends were cut back, 2 bases at V and 0 bases at J, with 12 bases in the middle. The chain's CDR3 is CASSFTGDLAKNIQYF. CDR3 DNA: TGTGCCAGCAGCTTTACAGGAGATTTAGCCAAAAACATTCAGTACTTC.

The chain has TRBV3-1 (or the pseudogene TRBV3-2) and TRBJ2-5, with TRBD2 identical over 8 bases. The CDR3 length is 18 residues. The V gene's germline CDR1 is LGHDT and CDR2 YNNKEL (reference sequence). V was clipped by 1 base and J by 2 bases; unmatched bases: 12. The CDR3 region is CASSQADQRELEQETQYF. In DNA, the CDR3 is TGTGCCAGCAGCCAAGCCGATCAGCGGGAGTTGGAGCAAGAGACCCAGTACTTC.

This chain links TRBV6-2 or TRBV6-3 with TRBJ2-1; 8 bases agree with TRBD2. V gave up 2 bases and J gave up 1 base; unmatched junction bases: 10. The CDR3 is made up of 18 amino acids. The germline gives CDR1 MNHEY, CDR2 SVGEGT. This CDR3 reads CASSYPSGAGVSYNEQFF. Here the CDR3 DNA reads TGTGCCAGCAGTTACCCATCCGGAGCGGGAGTTTCCTACAATGAGCAGTTCTTC.

Only a few counts were recorded for this clone. The chain combines TRBV10-1 with TRBJ2-5; 13 nucleotides line up with TRBD2. CDR1 WNHNN and CDR2 SYGVQD come from the germline V gene (reference sequence). Germline trimming cut 7 bases from V and 4 bases from J; bases unmatched to any gene: 3. This CDR3 spans 14 amino acids. CDR3 protein: CASNRTSGRETQYF. The CDR3, as DNA: TGCGCCAGCAATAGGACTAGCGGGAGAGAGACCCAGTACTTC.

The genes are TRBV10-1 and TRBJ1-2; the D gene is possibly TRBD1 (5 bases). Deletions cut 1 base from V and 3 bases from J, with 18 bases between. The germline CDR1 and CDR2 sequences are WNHNN and SYGVQD (reference sequence). CDR3 length: 17 amino acids. CDR3 nucleotide sequence: TGCGCCAGCAGTGAGTTGGGGCTTCCTACTTCCTACTATGGCTACACCTTC. Its translation: CASSELGLPTSYYGYTF.

This rearrangement joins TRBV7-8 to TRBJ2-7, with D perhaps TRBD2 (5 bases). CDR1 and CDR2 (germline): SGHVS, FQNEAQ. Deletions cut 2 bases from V and 3 bases from J, with 5 bases between. This CDR3 has 12 amino acids. CDR3 sequence reads: CASSLRGYEQYF. The CDR3 coding sequence is TGTGCCAGCAGCTTACGGGGCTACGAGCAGTACTTC.

This clone was picked up one time. This chain uses TRBV28 with TRBJ2-6; D is perhaps TRBD2 (5 bases). Germline CDR1 and CDR2: MDHEN and SYDVKM. This CDR3 is 12 amino acids long. Deletions cut 9 bases from V and 4 bases from J, with 7 bases between. The CDR3 DNA reads as TGTGCCAGGATAGCGGGGGCCAACGTCCTGACTTTC. Translation: CARIAGANVLTF.

V gene TRBV29-1 combines with J gene TRBJ2-3; 8 positions match TRBD1. This CDR3 is 19 amino acids long. J gave up 0 bases and V 3 bases, and 17 bases lay outside the gene matches. Germline loops: CDR1 SQVTM, CDR2 ANQGSEA. Here the CDR3 reads CSVDAPRTGSTSSTDTQYF. DNA for the CDR3: TGCAGCGTTGATGCCCCCCGGACAGGGTCCACTTCTAGCACAGATACGCAGTATTTT.

This chain connects TRBV11-2 to TRBJ1-2; D gene ambiguous. CDR1 is SGHAT, CDR2 FQNNGV, per germline. There are 13 residues in the CDR3. The V end was cut by 1 base, the J end by 8 bases, with 11 bases between. This CDR3 is CASSLANYRGYTF. CDR3 coding DNA: TGTGCCAGCAGCTTAGCTAACTATAGGGGCTACACCTTC.